A single TCR beta chain is shown here with its context. This sample stems from a study of blood T cell repertoires in COVID-19. As for the study in general: Italy, Spain and the United States were the sources of the convalescent and acute COVID-19 samples.

Some clones are missing from TCRdb's copy, which holds only in-frame ones; the method was immunoSEQ multiplex PCR. The sample has around 100,000 clones, 80% to 95% seen once. Germline CDR1 reads MDHEN; CDR2 reads SYDVKM. The V and J ends lost 6 bases and 4 bases, in that order; junction bases with no gene match: 10. CDR3 length: 15 residues. The receptor was derived from a woman aged 45-59 years with COVID-19, enrolled during active disease. The source material was peripheral blood. The chain couples TRBV28 to TRBJ1-2; TRBD1 matches 8 bases. CDR3 DNA: TGTGCCAGCAGACATGGACAGGGAGGTCCCTATGGCTACACCTTC. The encoded protein is CASRHGQGGPYGYTF.